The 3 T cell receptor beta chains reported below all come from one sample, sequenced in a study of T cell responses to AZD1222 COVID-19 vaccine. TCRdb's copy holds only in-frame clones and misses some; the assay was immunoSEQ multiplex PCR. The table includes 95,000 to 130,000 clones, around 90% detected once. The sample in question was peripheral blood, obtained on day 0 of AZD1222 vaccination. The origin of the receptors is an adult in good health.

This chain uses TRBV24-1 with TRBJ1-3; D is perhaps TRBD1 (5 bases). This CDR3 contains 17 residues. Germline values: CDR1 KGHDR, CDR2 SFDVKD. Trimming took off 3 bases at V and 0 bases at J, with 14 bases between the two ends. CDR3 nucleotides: TGTGCCACCAGTGATCCATCCGGGACGGACTCTGGAAACACCATATATTTT. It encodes CATSDPSGTDSGNTIYF.

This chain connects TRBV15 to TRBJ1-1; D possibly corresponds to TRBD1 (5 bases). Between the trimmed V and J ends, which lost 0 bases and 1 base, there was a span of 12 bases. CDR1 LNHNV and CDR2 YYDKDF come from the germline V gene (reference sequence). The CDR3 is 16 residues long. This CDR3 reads CATSRDHGARNTEAFF. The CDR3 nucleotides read TGTGCCACCAGCAGAGATCACGGGGCCCGGAACACTGAAGCTTTCTTT.

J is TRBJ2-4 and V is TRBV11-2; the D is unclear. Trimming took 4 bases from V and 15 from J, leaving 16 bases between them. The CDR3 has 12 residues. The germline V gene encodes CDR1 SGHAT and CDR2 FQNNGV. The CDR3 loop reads CASSSGVGYLYF. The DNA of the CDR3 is TGTGCCAGCAGCTCAGGAGTCGGTTACTTGTACTTC. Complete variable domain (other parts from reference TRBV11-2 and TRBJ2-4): EAGVAQSPRYKIIEKRQSVAFWCNPISGHATLYWYQQILGQGPKLLIQFQNNGVVDDSQLPKDRFSAERLKGVDSTLKIQPAKLEDSAVYLCASSSGVGYLYFGAGTRLSVL.